This T cell receptor (beta chain) appears in the sequencing data of a study of cytomegalovirus exposure and HLA in healthy donors (dated by TCRdb to about 2017). Study-wide context: According to an earlier analysis of 450 to 650 of the donors, about 170 million T cells yielded 117 million unique TCR beta sequences and around 300 Gb of sequence data. Roughly 300 gigabases of sequencing data and around 88 million unique TCR sequences made up an early release that covered under 750 HLA-typed donors. The genetic ancestry cluster associated with self-reported Caucasian donors included over 65% of the 398 genotyped donors. The study aimed to test whether cataloging public T cell receptors could reveal signatures of past pathogen exposure. The study profiled the T cell repertoires of 550 to 700 subjects by immunosequencing and related them to cytomegalovirus serostatus. Besides the first cohort of 550 to 750 subjects, a separate validation cohort made up of roughly 120 different subjects was used. High-throughput TCR immunosequencing, statistical association of individual TCRs with disease status, and machine learning were combined to predict cytomegalovirus infection status. A later analysis re-analyzed previously published TCR beta repertoires from roughly 600 donors and added high-resolution HLA genotyping to study TCR occurrence patterns. In the later analysis, no new phenotypic data were used to find candidate immune exposures; instead, reliance was placed on TCR beta sequences and their occurrence across donors. An earlier analysis of a few hundred of the donors applied high-throughput TCR beta sequencing to assess whether each TCR beta V gene segment acted as functional or pseudogenic. Donor age, sex, ethnicity and CMV serostatus were compiled alongside the repertoire data. A later genetic analysis took genome-wide SNP genotypes for about three fifths of the roughly 670 donors and used that subset as a discovery cohort. Every repertoire in the discovery cohort had been generated on one and the same sequencing platform. HLA typing covered class I and class II loci at four-digit resolution. The number of typed donors differed by locus: roughly 629-630 for A, B, C, DRB1 and DQB1; 522 for DQA1; 606 for DPA1; and 450 to 480 for DPB1. Four to six DR-DQ haplotypes were handled as single units for association and clustering because linkage in the cohort was strong. Among 398 genotyped donors of the cohort, an average of about 240,000 unique TCR beta nucleotide sequences were sequenced per donor, approximately 20% of them non-productive. General findings and caveats noted by the study authors: Compared with the approximately 670-donor mean, donors in an Asian-associated ancestry cluster had fewer N-insertions in productive TCRs, according to a later genetic analysis. A later analysis associated 15,000 to 20,000 TCR beta sequences with specific HLA alleles at a false discovery rate of 0.05. In vitro tests confirmed that three of the cytomegalovirus-associated TCR beta chains recognize cytomegalovirus antigens. According to a later analysis, most CMV-associated TCR beta chains appeared to be HLA-restricted, and the HLA associations seemed to be driven largely by CMV exposure. A further reported finding was that TCR beta sequences accurately predicted the HLA-A and HLA-B alleles for most subjects in the first cohort. HLA typing was unavailable for some donors at each locus, so association tests used only the typed subset. For the cohort, immune exposure information was limited to CMV serostatus. Because counts were too low, more than 15 rarely observed V segments, including chromosome 9 orphons, were left out of the earlier analysis of roughly 600 of the donors. The authors suggested that the approach could potentially be extended to other disease states and immunological phenotypes. A later analysis found that TCR association rates varied across HLA loci, with DRB1 alleles showing the most associated TCRs and HLA-C alleles the fewest. The sequencing pipeline was judged likely to have produced a cluster of highly shared sequence variants as a technical artifact. Most TCR sequences were observed very rarely across donors, whereas some public TCRs were present in many individuals. According to a later analysis, parvovirus B19, influenza, CMV and Epstein-Barr virus appeared linked to several top co-occurrence clusters. Sequencing depth was assumed to be roughly uniform across donors in the presence/absence analyses, though that assumption may not hold. The classifier was reported to diagnose cytomegalovirus status with high specificity and sensitivity in both the original cohort and the validation cohort. The 87-base-pair reads could not distinguish some IMGT-functional V segments, including TRBV6-2 and TRBV6-3, so those segments were excluded. Linkage disequilibrium might explain the correlated functional status among segregating V segments, but an unknown experimental factor could not be ruled out. Strong co-occurrence of HLA alleles, especially DR and DQ, made assigning TCR associations to individual alleles difficult. In an earlier analysis of more than 450 of the donors, most TCR beta V segments were observed in productive rearrangements about 90% or about 30% of the time, broadly matching IMGT annotations. In a later analysis, HLA-associated TCR beta chains showed more clonal expansion and lower generation probabilities than non-associated chains that were equally common. V-gene and J-gene trimming of TCR beta chains was associated with a missense DCLRE1C variant in a later genetic analysis, and the association was replicated in an independent cohort. In the study, around 150 TCR beta chains were listed as associated with cytomegalovirus. This cohort had only TCR beta chains sequenced, and the lack of alpha or paired-chain data limited which features could be detected.

This clone appeared a single time. Its antigen target is currently unknown. Qualities for individual bases were not recorded, and no much larger clone is one base off. CDR1 and CDR2, looked up from the germline V gene (reference sequence), are WNHNN and SYGVQD. The germline ends are 20 bases apart after V is trimmed by 8 bases and J by 7 bases. The CDR3 runs 14 amino acids, cysteine and phenylalanine included. Left in the record is the CDR3 DNA by itself, 42 bases read in frame from the first base. The method was the immunoSEQ multiplex PCR assay. For the multiplex PCR, a mixture combining 60 forward primers for TCR Vbeta segments and 13 reverse primers for TCR Jbeta segments was used. Amplification of the CDR3 region of rearranged TCR beta genes was performed with a multiplex PCR assay on genomic DNA. The amplified TCR beta libraries were sequenced on the Illumina HiSeq System as 87-base-pair reads. The source study handled its data this way. Across the roughly 600 repertoires, a later analysis counted 60 million to 90 million unique TCR beta chains, roughly 11 million of which were shared by at least two donors. To remove PCR and sequencing errors, raw reads were error-corrected and collapsed into unique sequences using a nearest-neighbor algorithm that merged closely related sequences. To assign V, D and J gene segments, CDR3 sequences were aligned to IMGT reference sequences. For a sequence to be retained, a match of at least six nucleotides was required to both a V gene segment and a J gene segment. Rearrangements were classified as productive when the CDR3 lacked stop codons and remained in frame with V and J, and all other rearrangements were classified as non-productive. Following IMGT convention, CDR3 was defined as the stretch from the second conserved V-encoded cysteine up to the conserved J-encoded phenylalanine. In an earlier analysis of approximately 500 of the donors, sequences lacking an unambiguous match to a single V gene segment were excluded. In an earlier analysis of around 600 of the donors, V segments were called functional above 56.7% productive rearrangements and were called segregating when the between-donor standard deviation exceeded 5%. To diagnose cytomegalovirus status from the catalog of TCR beta chain sequences, a statistical classification framework was built. In a later analysis, V and J genes were assigned by comparing TCR nucleotide sequences against IMGT/GENE-DB human TR gene sequences. In a later analysis, CDR3 sequences and most-parsimonious VDJ recombination scenarios were assigned using the TCRdist pipeline. In a later analysis, every TCR beta chain was defined by the combination of its CDR3 amino acid sequence and its V-gene family, and reads without a unique V-gene family were dropped. A later analysis removed roughly 590 highly shared, low-generation-probability nucleotide sequences to deal with suspected cross-contamination and a sequencing artifact. In a later analysis, a clonal expansion index was calculated for each public chain from normalized within-repertoire ranks of inferred template counts. Generation probabilities in a later analysis came from a VDJ recombination model fitted to out-of-frame rearrangements, and those results were checked against IGoR. In a later analysis, TCR-TCR, TCR-HLA and TCR-CMV co-occurrence was scored with hypergeometric tests, and a repertoire-size bias correction was applied to TCR pairs. False discovery rates were estimated in a later analysis by permuting HLA or CMV assignments 20 times. In a later analysis, co-occurring TCRs were grouped using DBSCAN, and TCRdist sequence similarity was added for clustering within HLA-allele-positive subsets. Repertoires with fewer than 30,000 or more than 120,000 public chains were left out of co-occurrence clustering, as were four to six repertoires with anomalous nucleotide sharing. TCRdb took this table from immuneACCESS and kept in-frame rearrangements with V and J called. Such tables lack part of the clones; where checked against another copy, unresolved V genes explain under half of the gap, and the rest is unexplained. V and J calls and clone size are copied from that table; D and trimming were computed from the DNA. A total of 150,000 to 200,000 clones appear in this sample, roughly 74% of them only once. In total, the top ten clones hold 1.5% to 2% of the sample.

In total, over 600 healthy bone marrow donors made up the cohort. At the time of sampling, every cohort member was nominally healthy, though immune exposures that went unrecorded were likely present. The donor was CMV seronegative and was included in the group of around 320 seronegative cohort members. A peripheral blood sample was provided by each donor, and peripheral blood mononuclear cells were used for TCR beta sequencing. The Qiagen DNeasy Blood Extraction Kit was used to extract genomic DNA from the blood cell samples. Sequenced sample: PBMCs. This clonotype originated in a woman aged 30 to 39 in good health and CMV-seronegative. The sequence links TRBV10-1 to TRBJ2-5; tentative D gene TRBD2, with 6 bases matching. The CDR3 protein: CASYFVSGGGTQYF. The DNA sequence follows: TGCGCCAGCTATTTCGTTAGTGGGGGAGGGACCCAGTACTTC.